This record looks at one TCR beta chain sequence and its context. Trimming cost V 4 bases and J 8 bases; bases outside gene matches: 18. Germline loops: CDR1 MGHRA, CDR2 YSYEKL. This CDR3 is 18 amino acids long. This specimen belongs to a study of blood T cell repertoires in COVID-19. On the study more broadly: The origin of the acute and convalescent COVID-19 samples was the United States, Italy and Spain.

Recovery meant two consecutive negative NP/OP PCR tests, professional clearance, or resolved symptoms. Assay used: immunoSEQ multiplex PCR; TCRdb lists only in-frame clones, some missing. The sample yields around 140,000 clones, about nine tenths seen once. What was sequenced was PBMCs or T cells enriched from blood (not recorded which). The TCR originated in a man between 45 and 60 years old who had recovered from COVID-19. This rearrangement joins TRBV4-1 to TRBJ2-1; 9 nucleotides match TRBD2. CDR3 in DNA: TGCGCCAGCAGCCGACTTTCCCCAGAGGGCGGGAGGGCCGATGAGCAGTTCTTC. It specifies CASSRLSPEGGRADEQFF.